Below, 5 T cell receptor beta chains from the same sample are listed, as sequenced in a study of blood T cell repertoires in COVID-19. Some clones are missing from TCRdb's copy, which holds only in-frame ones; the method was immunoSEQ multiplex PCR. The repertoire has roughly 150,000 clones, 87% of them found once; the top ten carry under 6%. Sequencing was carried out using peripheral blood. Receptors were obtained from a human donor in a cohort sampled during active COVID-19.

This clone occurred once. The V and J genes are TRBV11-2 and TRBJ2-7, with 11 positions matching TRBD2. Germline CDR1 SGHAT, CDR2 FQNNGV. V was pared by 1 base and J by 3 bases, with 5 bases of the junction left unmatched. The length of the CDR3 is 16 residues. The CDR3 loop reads CASSLVRLAGGYEQYF. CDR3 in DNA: TGTGCCAGCAGCTTAGTCCGTCTAGCGGGAGGCTACGAGCAGTACTTC.

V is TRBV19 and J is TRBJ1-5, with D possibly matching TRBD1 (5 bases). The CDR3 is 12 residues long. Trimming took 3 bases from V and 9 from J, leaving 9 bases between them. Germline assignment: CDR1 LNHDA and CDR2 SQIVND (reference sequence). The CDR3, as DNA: TGTGCCAGTAGTATTGGGGGGGGGCCCCAGCATTTT. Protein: CASSIGGGPQHF.

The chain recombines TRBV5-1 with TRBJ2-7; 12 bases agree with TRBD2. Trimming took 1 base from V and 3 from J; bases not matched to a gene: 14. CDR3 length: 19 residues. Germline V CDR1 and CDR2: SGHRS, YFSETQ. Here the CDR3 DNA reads TGCGCCAGCAGCTTGAGAGGGAGGGGCAGACTAGCGGGAGACTACGAGCAGTACTTC. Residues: CASSLRGRGRLAGDYEQYF.

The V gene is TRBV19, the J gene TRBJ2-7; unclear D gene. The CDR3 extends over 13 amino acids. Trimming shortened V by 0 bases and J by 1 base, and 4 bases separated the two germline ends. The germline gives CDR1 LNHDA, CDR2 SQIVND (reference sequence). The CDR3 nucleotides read TGTGCCAGTAGTATAGAGAGTTCCTACGAGCAGTACTTC. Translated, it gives CASSIESSYEQYF.

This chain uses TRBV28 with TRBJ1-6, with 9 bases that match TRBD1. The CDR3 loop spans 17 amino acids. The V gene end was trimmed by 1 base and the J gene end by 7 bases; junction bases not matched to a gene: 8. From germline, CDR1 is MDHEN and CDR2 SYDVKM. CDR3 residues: CASSLSGQGRYNSPLHF. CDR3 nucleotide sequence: TGTGCCAGCAGTTTATCCGGACAGGGGCGATACAATTCACCCCTCCACTTT. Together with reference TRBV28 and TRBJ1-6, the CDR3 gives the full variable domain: DVKVTQSSRYLVKRTGEKVFLECVQDMDHENMFWYRQDPGLGLRLIYFSYDVKMKEKGDIPEGYSVSREKKERFSLILESASTNQTSMYLCASSLSGQGRYNSPLHFGNGTRLTVT.